Presented here are 18 T cell receptor beta chains from one specimen sequenced in a study of cytomegalovirus exposure and HLA in healthy donors. 13 Jbeta primers and 60 Vbeta primers were used for the PCR. Generated by immunoSEQ multiplex PCR, the TCRdb table keeps only in-frame clones and is missing some. The sample shows about 130,000 clones, 81% of them seen only once. The sequencing input was PBMCs. These receptors all stem from a woman in her 40s in good health and CMV-seropositive.

V gene TRBV18 combines with J gene TRBJ1-2; D possibly corresponds to TRBD1 (5 bases). This CDR3 spans 16 amino acids. The germline V gene encodes CDR1 KGHSH and CDR2 LQKENI. V gave up 1 base and J gave up 0 bases, with 12 bases separating them. The CDR3 nucleotides are TGTGCCAGCTCACCACTAGGGGCCCCAGCTAACTATGGCTACACCTTC. Its protein product is CASSPLGAPANYGYTF.

The J gene is TRBJ2-1, the V gene TRBV9, with D perhaps matching TRBD2 (6 bases). The CDR3 has 15 amino acids. V was clipped by 2 bases and J by 7 bases, with 16 bases between them. Germline V gene data show CDR1 as SGDLS and CDR2 as YYNGEE. CDR3 bases: TGTGCCAGCAGCGTCCGGGACTCCCCCTTGAATGAGCAGTTCTTC. It codes for CASSVRDSPLNEQFF.

V and J are TRBV29-1 and TRBJ1-1; 10 nucleotides agree with TRBD1. Germline CDR1 reads SQVTM; CDR2 reads ANQGSEA. V was clipped by 3 bases and J by 4 bases; unmatched bases: 2. This CDR3 spans 13 amino acids. CDR3 in amino acids: CSVDGTGVTEAFF. CDR3 in DNA: TGCAGCGTTGACGGGACAGGGGTCACTGAAGCTTTCTTT.

The V and J genes are TRBV6-5 and TRBJ1-1; D possibly corresponds to TRBD1 (5 bases). This CDR3 has 12 amino acids. The germline gives CDR1 MNHEY, CDR2 SVGAGI. V was trimmed by 8 bases and J by 4 bases, leaving 11 bases between them. CDR3 bases: TGTGCCAGCGCAGGGTATGTCACTGAAGCTTTCTTT. Translation: CASAGYVTEAFF.

This chain connects TRBV7-9 to TRBJ1-1; unclear D gene. Germline V gives CDR1 SEHNR, CDR2 FQNEAQ (reference sequence). Deletions cut 1 base from V and 4 bases from J, with 7 bases between. This CDR3 region has 13 residues. CDR3 sequence: CASSLDLVTEAFF. The CDR3 DNA follows: TGTGCCAGCAGCTTAGATTTAGTCACTGAAGCTTTCTTT.

This chain uses TRBV2 with TRBJ2-5; D ambiguous. CDR1 is SNHLY and CDR2 is FYNNEI in the germline V gene. The CDR3 extends over 14 amino acids. Trimming left V 2 bases short and J 3 bases short, with 10 bases between. The CDR3 DNA is TGTGCCAGCAGTGAACATTCCAGAAAAGAGACCCAGTACTTC. It codes for CASSEHSRKETQYF.

The V and J genes are TRBV11-2 and TRBJ2-2; 7 bases match TRBD2. The length of the CDR3 is 16 residues. The V and J ends lost 1 base and 0 bases, in that order; junction bases with no gene match: 2. The V gene's germline CDR1 is SGHAT and CDR2 FQNNGV. The CDR3 DNA is TGTGCCAGCAGCTTAGGGGACTACCCGAACACCGGGGAGCTGTTTTTT. Its translation is CASSLGDYPNTGELFF.

Regarding this clone: The same CDR3 is also encoded by other DNA sequences in this sample. V gene TRBV6-5 combines with J gene TRBJ1-4, with TRBD1 matching 7 bases. The CDR3 is 15 amino acids. The germline CDR1 and CDR2 sequences are MNHEY and SVGAGI. Unmatched junction bases numbered 12, after V lost 7 bases and J lost 7 bases. DNA of the CDR3: TGTGCCAGCAAGGACAGGAGGTCCGCTGGTGAAAAACTGTTTTTT. Translation: CASKDRRSAGEKLFF.

This chain joins TRBV13 and TRBJ1-5, with 9 bases identical to TRBD1. V was pared by 0 bases and J by 9 bases, with 9 bases of the junction left unmatched. CDR1 PRHDT and CDR2 FYEKMQ come from the germline V gene (reference sequence). The CDR3 length is 16 residues. In DNA form, the CDR3 reads TGTGCCAGCAGCTTAGGAGTCGGACAGGGGAGGCGGCCCCAGCATTTT. It yields the protein CASSLGVGQGRRPQHF.

For this clone: A junction boundary mismatches the germline segment, possibly from a read error. CDR3: CASSAGGTAIDSPLHF. The CDR3 DNA reads as TGTGCCAGCAGCGCTGGTGGTACAGCTATAGATTCGCCCCTCCACTTT. The chain uses TRBV5-6 and TRBJ1-6; no reliable D call. The germline V gene encodes CDR1 SGHDT and CDR2 YYEEEE. The CDR3 is made up of 16 amino acids.

J is TRBJ1-1 and V is TRBV6-6; the match to TRBD1 covers 7 bases. CDR3 length equals 15 residues. The germline gives CDR1 MNHNY, CDR2 SVGAGI (reference sequence). V lost 4 bases to trimming and J lost 5 bases; unmatched junction nucleotides: 10. CDR3 sequence: CASSFNRGAGTEAFF. In DNA form, the CDR3 reads TGTGCCAGCAGTTTCAACAGGGGCGCGGGAACTGAAGCTTTCTTT.

The CDR3 DNA reads as TGTGCCAGCAGTGAAGGACTAGCGGGAGTCACCGGGGAGCTGTTTTTT. This encodes CASSEGLAGVTGELFF. The chain joins TRBV6-1 to TRBJ2-2; 12 nucleotides match TRBD2. V gave up 1 base and J gave up 4 bases; unmatched junction bases: 1. Germline-derived CDR1 and CDR2 are MNHNS and SASEGT. This CDR3 is built from 16 residues.

The genes are TRBV18 and TRBJ2-7, with D maybe TRBD2 (5 bases). CDR3 length equals 15 residues. Trimming stripped 0 bases from V and 3 bases from J, with 12 bases between. Germline V gives CDR1 KGHSH, CDR2 LQKENI. The CDR3 here is CASSPPRSEGYEQYF. Here the CDR3 DNA reads TGTGCCAGCTCACCACCGAGGAGCGAGGGCTACGAGCAGTACTTC. Complete variable domain (other parts from reference TRBV18 and TRBJ2-7): NAGVMQNPRHLVRRRGQEARLRCSPMKGHSHVYWYRQLPEEGLKFMVYLQKENIIDESGMPKERFSAEFPKEGPSILRIQQVVRGDSAAYFCASSPPRSEGYEQYFGPGTRLTVT.

Here the CDR3 DNA reads TGTGCCAGCAGTGAGCGGGGGCGGAACACTGAAGCTTTCTTT. The encoded protein is CASSERGRNTEAFF. The genes are TRBV27 and TRBJ1-1; a possible D gene is TRBD1 (6 bases). CDR1 and CDR2 from the germline V gene are MNHEY and SMNVEV (reference sequence). V was shortened by 5 bases and J by 1 base, with 11 bases between the two germline ends. CDR3 size: 14 residues.

The genes are TRBV4-2 and TRBJ2-7, with D perhaps TRBD2 (6 bases). CDR1 and CDR2 from the germline V gene are LGHNA and YNFKEQ. This CDR3 comprises 15 residues. V shed 1 base and J shed 7 bases, with 17 bases lying between them. CDR3 sequence reads: CASSQAPSEIGEQYF. CDR3 bases: TGTGCCAGCAGCCAAGCTCCTAGCGAGATCGGAGAGCAGTACTTC.

This sequence joins TRBV7-3 and TRBJ2-1; D might be TRBD1 (5 bases). CDR3 length: 15 amino acids. V lost 3 bases to trimming and J lost 0 bases, with 9 bases between them. Germline-derived CDR1 and CDR2 are SGHTA and FQGTGA. CDR3 bases: TGTGCCAGCAGCTTGGGGCAGCGCTCCTACAATGAGCAGTTCTTC. This gives the protein CASSLGQRSYNEQFF.

The CDR3 DNA reads as TGTGCCAGCAGGGAAACAGGGAGGGTGCTCTACAATGAGCAGTTCTTC. It specifies CASRETGRVLYNEQFF. The chain has TRBV6-1 and TRBJ2-1; perhaps TRBD2 as D (7 bases). Trimming pared 6 bases from V and 3 bases from J, leaving 18 bases between. Germline loops: CDR1 MNHNS, CDR2 SASEGT. The CDR3 length is 16 residues.

This sequence joins TRBV10-3 and TRBJ2-1; 12 positions match TRBD2. The V gene's germline CDR1 is ENHRY and CDR2 SYGVKD. CDR3 length: 18 residues. The V and J ends lost 0 bases and 5 bases, in that order; junction bases with no gene match: 8. The CDR3 DNA reads as TGTGCCATCAGTGAGTCAGTGGGCCTAGCGGGGGGGAACAATGAGCAGTTCTTC. The encoded protein is CAISESVGLAGGNNEQFF.